One sample yielded the 16 T cell receptor beta chains listed below, sequenced in a study of cytomegalovirus exposure and HLA in healthy donors. The PCR ran on 60 Vbeta and 13 Jbeta primers. Assay used: immunoSEQ multiplex PCR; TCRdb lists only in-frame clones, some missing. The top ten clones hold approximately 4.5% of a sample with approximately 160,000 clones, around 67% of them seen once. The sample taken for sequencing was PBMCs. These receptors came from a woman younger than 35 in good health and CMV-seropositive.

The table lists this clone with a count of one. The CDR3 DNA follows: TGTGCCAGCAGTTTATCTAGCGGGAGGCCCTACGAGCAGTACTTC. This gives the protein CASSLSSGRPYEQYF. The rearrangement uses TRBV27 and TRBJ2-7, with 10 bases aligning to TRBD2. V was pared by 0 bases and J by 2 bases, with 1 base of the junction left unmatched. CDR1 and CDR2 from the germline V gene are MNHEY and SMNVEV (reference sequence). CDR3 length: 15 amino acids.

This chain links TRBV5-1 with TRBJ1-2; D ambiguous. CDR3 length equals 14 residues. CDR1 and CDR2 (germline): SGHRS, YFSETQ. V lost 4 bases to trimming and J lost 8 bases, with 18 bases between them. The CDR3 is CASSLGYSTGGYTF. Written as DNA, the CDR3 is TGCGCCAGCAGCCTCGGGTACTCCACGGGGGGCTACACCTTC.

The chain is built from TRBV18 and TRBJ2-7, with TRBD2 matching 11 bases. Unmatched junction bases numbered 7, after V lost 0 bases and J lost 6 bases. Germline loops: CDR1 KGHSH, CDR2 LQKENI. This CDR3 comprises 16 residues. CDR3 amino acids: CASSPPSGRAFPEQYF. Here the CDR3 DNA reads TGTGCCAGCTCACCACCTAGCGGGAGGGCCTTTCCCGAGCAGTACTTC.

The chain uses TRBV12-5 and TRBJ2-3; 14 bases agree with TRBD2. Germline trimming cut 5 bases from V and 4 bases from J; bases unmatched to any gene: 8. Looked up from germline, CDR1 is LGHNT and CDR2 is FRNRAP. The CDR3 extends over 17 amino acids. This CDR3 reads CASGPGLAGEVADTQYF. As DNA, the CDR3 is TGTGCTAGTGGTCCGGGACTAGCGGGGGAGGTGGCAGATACGCAGTATTTT. The full variable domain, with the rest looked up from reference TRBV12-5 and TRBJ2-3, is DARVTQTPRHKVTEMGQEVTMRCQPILGHNTVFWYRQTMMQGLELLAYFRNRAPLDDSGMPKDRFSAEMPDATLATLKIQPSEPRDSAVYFCASGPGLAGEVADTQYFGPGTRLTVL.

The V and J genes are TRBV30 and TRBJ1-5, with D tentatively TRBD1 (6 bases). The germline V gene encodes CDR1 GTSNPN and CDR2 SVGIG (reference sequence). With 7 bases removed from V and 2 bases from J, the gap between germline ends came to 12 bases. The CDR3 has 13 residues. The DNA of the CDR3 is TGTGCCTATCAGGGGATCGGCAATCAGCCCCAGCATTTT. It codes for CAYQGIGNQPQHF. The full variable domain, its missing parts supplied by reference TRBV30 and TRBJ1-5, is SQTIHQWPATLVQPVGSPLSLECTVEGTSNPNLYWYRQAAGRGLQLLFYSVGIGQISSEVPQNLSASRPQDRQFILSSKKLLLSDSGFYLCAYQGIGNQPQHFGDGTRLSIL.

This sequence joins TRBV18 and TRBJ2-1; D possibly corresponds to TRBD2 (6 bases). This CDR3 is 16 amino acids long. Germline V gene data show CDR1 as KGHSH and CDR2 as LQKENI. V was shortened by 4 bases and J by 13 bases, with 26 bases between the two germline ends. The CDR3 here is CASSHRTGAPGGVQFF. The CDR3 nucleotides read TGTGCCAGCTCACACCGTACCGGGGCCCCTGGAGGGGTTCAGTTCTTC.

The chain employs TRBV5-1 and TRBJ2-1, with TRBD1 identical over 9 bases. V dropped 4 bases and J dropped 4; count of bases not matched to a gene: 6. Per germline, CDR1 SGHRS and CDR2 YFSETQ. This CDR3 comprises 15 residues. CDR3 coding DNA: TGCGCCAGCAGCACCGGGACAGGGAATTACAATGAGCAGTTCTTC. Protein sequence: CASSTGTGNYNEQFF. Full variable domain (missing parts from reference TRBV5-1 and TRBJ2-1): KAGVTQTPRYLIKTRGQQVTLSCSPISGHRSVSWYQQTPGQGLQFLFEYFSETQRNKGNFPGRFSGRQFSNSRSEMNVSTLELGDSALYLCASSTGTGNYNEQFFGPGTRLTVL.

This chain connects TRBV9 to TRBJ1-2; TRBD1 agrees at 9 bases. Germline V gene data show CDR1 as SGDLS and CDR2 as YYNGEE. The length of the CDR3 is 16 residues. V dropped 0 bases and J dropped 0; count of bases not matched to a gene: 3. Written as DNA, the CDR3 is TGTGCCAGCAGCGTAGGGGGGACAGGGCCTAACTATGGCTACACCTTC. As protein: CASSVGGTGPNYGYTF.

CDR3 residues: CASSDPYRGYGYTF. The CDR3 nucleotides are TGTGCCAGCAGTGACCCATACAGGGGCTATGGCTACACCTTC. The chain uses TRBV6-1 and TRBJ1-2, with TRBD1 identical over 7 bases. From germline, CDR1 is MNHNS and CDR2 SASEGT. This CDR3 region has 14 residues. V lost 3 bases, J lost 4 bases, and 5 bases stayed unmatched.

This sequence joins TRBV7-6 and TRBJ2-3; the D is unclear. Germline CDR1 reads SGHVS; CDR2 reads FNYEAQ. The germline V and J ends were trimmed by 1 base and 2 bases, with 7 bases remaining between them. The CDR3 extends over 14 amino acids. The CDR3 bases are TGTGCCAGCAGCTTAGGGCCAAACACAGATACGCAGTATTTT. Translation gives CASSLGPNTDTQYF.

This rearrangement joins TRBV4-2 to TRBJ2-5; maybe TRBD1 (6 bases). The CDR3 runs 13 residues. Between the trimmed V and J ends, which lost 6 bases and 1 base, there was a span of 9 bases. Per the germline V gene, CDR1 is LGHNA and CDR2 is YNFKEQ. CDR3 in DNA: TGTGCCAGCAGGCAGACAGGCCAAGAGACCCAGTACTTC. Protein product: CASRQTGQETQYF.

The chain combines TRBV7-9 with TRBJ2-3; D possibly corresponds to TRBD2 (6 bases). V was pared by 8 bases and J by 2 bases, with 17 bases between. Germline lookup yields CDR1 SEHNR and CDR2 FQNEAQ (reference sequence). The CDR3 loop spans 15 amino acids. The CDR3 bases are TGTGCCAGCGGCGTTCCCGGGGGACCCACAGATACGCAGTATTTT. Protein: CASGVPGGPTDTQYF.

As for this clone: Its ends do not fully match the called genes, so a read error is possible. The chain uses TRBV4-1 and TRBJ2-3; TRBD2 aligns across 7 bases. The V gene's germline CDR1 is MGHRA and CDR2 YSYEKL. There are 16 residues in the CDR3. CDR3 DNA: TGCGCCAGCAGACAAGGGTGGAGCGGGGGCACAGATACGCAGTATTTT. Its translation: CASRQGWSGGTDTQYF.

The chain joins TRBV15 to TRBJ2-1; D is perhaps TRBD1 (7 bases). The CDR3 runs to 15 residues. Trimming took off 1 base at V and 7 bases at J, with 14 bases between the two ends. Germline CDR1 reads LNHNV; CDR2 reads YYDKDF (reference sequence). The CDR3 region has the DNA TGTGCCACCAGCAGAGGTCAGGGGGGCCGGAATGAGCAGTTCTTC. Translated, it gives CATSRGQGGRNEQFF.

The chain carries TRBV30 and TRBJ2-2, with a tentative D call TRBD2 (5 bases). The V end lost 0 bases, the J end lost 8 bases, and 10 bases lay between the germline ends. Germline V gives CDR1 GTSNPN, CDR2 SVGIG (reference sequence). The CDR3 length is 13 residues. The CDR3 protein is CAWSVRRAGELFF. In DNA form, the CDR3 reads TGTGCCTGGAGTGTACGGCGGGCGGGGGAGCTGTTTTTT.

The rearrangement uses TRBV30 and TRBJ1-3, with D tentatively TRBD1 (5 bases). Germline V lookup: CDR1 GTSNPN, CDR2 SVGIG (reference sequence). The CDR3 contains 16 residues. Trimming removed 3 bases from V and 0 bases from J, with 15 bases in between. The CDR3 DNA sequence: TGTGCCTGGAGCCTCCCGGGGGGGAACTCTGGAAACACCATATATTTT. It specifies CAWSLPGGNSGNTIYF. The full variable domain, rest sourced from reference TRBV30 and TRBJ1-3, is SQTIHQWPATLVQPVGSPLSLECTVEGTSNPNLYWYRQAAGRGLQLLFYSVGIGQISSEVPQNLSASRPQDRQFILSSKKLLLSDSGFYLCAWSLPGGNSGNTIYFGEGSWLTVV.